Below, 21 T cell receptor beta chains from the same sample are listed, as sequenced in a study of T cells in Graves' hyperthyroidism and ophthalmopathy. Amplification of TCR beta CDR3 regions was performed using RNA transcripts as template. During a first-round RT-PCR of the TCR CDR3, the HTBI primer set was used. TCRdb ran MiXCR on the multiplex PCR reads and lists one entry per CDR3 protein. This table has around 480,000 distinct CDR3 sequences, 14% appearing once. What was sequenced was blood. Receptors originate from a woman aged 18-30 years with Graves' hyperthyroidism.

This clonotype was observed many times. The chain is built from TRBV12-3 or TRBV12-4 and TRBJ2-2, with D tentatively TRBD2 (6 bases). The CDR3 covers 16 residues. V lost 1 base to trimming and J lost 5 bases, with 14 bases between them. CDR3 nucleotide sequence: TGTGCCAGCAGTTTAGATCGCGGGATGGGAACCGGGGAGCTGTTTTTT. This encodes CASSLDRGMGTGELFF.

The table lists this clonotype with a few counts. CDR3 protein: CASSHHGGPVNNEQFF. The CDR3, as DNA: TGCGCCAGCAGCCATCACGGAGGGCCAGTGAACAATGAGCAGTTCTTC. The chain has TRBV4-1 and TRBJ2-1; D perhaps matches TRBD2 (6 bases). Germline V gene lookup returns CDR1 MGHRA and CDR2 YSYEKL. The CDR3 runs 16 residues. The V end lost 3 bases, the J end lost 5 bases, and 17 bases lay between the germline ends.

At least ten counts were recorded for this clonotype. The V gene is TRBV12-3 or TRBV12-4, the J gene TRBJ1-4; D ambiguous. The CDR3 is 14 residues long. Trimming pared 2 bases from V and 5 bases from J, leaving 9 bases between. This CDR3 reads CASSLNSANEKLFF. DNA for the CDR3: TGTGCCAGCAGTTTAAACAGCGCGAATGAAAAACTGTTTTTT.

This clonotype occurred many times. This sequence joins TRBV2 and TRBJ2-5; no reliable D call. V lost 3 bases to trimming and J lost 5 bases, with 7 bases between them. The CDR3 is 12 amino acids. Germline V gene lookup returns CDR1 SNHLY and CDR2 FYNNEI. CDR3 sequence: CASSEGWETQYF. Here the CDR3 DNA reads TGTGCCAGCAGTGAGGGGTGGGAGACCCAGTACTTC. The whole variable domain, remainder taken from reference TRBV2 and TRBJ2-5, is EPEVTQTPSHQVTQMGQEVILRCVPISNHLYFYWYRQILGQKVEFLVSFYNNEISEKSEIFDDQFSVERPDGSNFTLKIRSTKLEDSAMYFCASSEGWETQYFGPGTRLLVL.

In nucleotides, the CDR3 is TGTGCCAGCAGACCCTCGAACACTGAAGCTTTCTTT. The encoded protein is CASRPSNTEAFF. This chain connects TRBV6-2 or TRBV6-3 to TRBJ1-1, with D uncertain. Germline V gene lookup returns CDR1 MNHEY and CDR2 SVGEGT. Trimming cost V 6 bases and J 1 base, with 6 bases left between them. The CDR3 contains 12 residues.

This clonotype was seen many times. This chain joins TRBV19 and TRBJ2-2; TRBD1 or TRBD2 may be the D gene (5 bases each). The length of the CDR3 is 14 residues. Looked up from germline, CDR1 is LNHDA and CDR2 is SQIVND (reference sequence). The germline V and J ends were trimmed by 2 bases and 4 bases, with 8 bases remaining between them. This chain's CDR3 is CASSIKGSTGELFF. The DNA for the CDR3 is TGTGCCAGTAGTATAAAGGGGAGCACCGGGGAGCTGTTTTTT.

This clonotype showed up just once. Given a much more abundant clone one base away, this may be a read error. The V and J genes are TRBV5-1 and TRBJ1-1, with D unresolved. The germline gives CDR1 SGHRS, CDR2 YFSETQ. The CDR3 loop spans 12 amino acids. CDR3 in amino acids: CASSLSGVEVFF. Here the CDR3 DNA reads TGCGCCAGCAGCTTGTCCGGGGTTGAAGTTTTCTTT.

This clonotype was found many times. The CDR3 here is CASSFYSLGGSEAFF. As DNA, the CDR3 is TGTGCCAGCAGCTTCTATTCCCTAGGGGGCTCTGAAGCTTTCTTT. The chain recombines TRBV11-3 with TRBJ1-1; 7 nucleotides line up with TRBD1. V shed 3 bases and J 6 bases; nucleotides not matched to a gene: 10. The CDR3 sequence is 15 residues long. Germline V gene lookup returns CDR1 SGHNT and CDR2 YENEEA.

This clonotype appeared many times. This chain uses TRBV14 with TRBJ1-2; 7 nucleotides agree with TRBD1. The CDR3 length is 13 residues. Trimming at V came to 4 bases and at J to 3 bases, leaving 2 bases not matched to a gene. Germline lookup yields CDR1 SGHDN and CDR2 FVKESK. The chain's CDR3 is CASSRQGDYGYTF. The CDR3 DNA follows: TGTGCCAGCAGCCGACAGGGAGACTATGGCTACACCTTC.

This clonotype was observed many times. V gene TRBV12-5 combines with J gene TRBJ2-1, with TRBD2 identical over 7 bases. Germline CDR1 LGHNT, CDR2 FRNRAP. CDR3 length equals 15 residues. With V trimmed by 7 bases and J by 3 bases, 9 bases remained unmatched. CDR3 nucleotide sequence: TGTGCTAGTGTCCGAGGGGCTAGCGGCTACAATGAGCAGTTCTTC. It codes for CASVRGASGYNEQFF.

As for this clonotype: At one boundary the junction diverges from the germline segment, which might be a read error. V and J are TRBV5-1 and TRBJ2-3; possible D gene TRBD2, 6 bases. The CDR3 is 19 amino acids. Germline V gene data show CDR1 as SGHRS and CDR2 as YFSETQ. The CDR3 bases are TGCGCCAGCAGCGGGGGGTCTCCGGCGGGCGGGAACCACACAGACACGCAGTATTTT. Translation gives CASSGGSPAGGNHTDTQYF.

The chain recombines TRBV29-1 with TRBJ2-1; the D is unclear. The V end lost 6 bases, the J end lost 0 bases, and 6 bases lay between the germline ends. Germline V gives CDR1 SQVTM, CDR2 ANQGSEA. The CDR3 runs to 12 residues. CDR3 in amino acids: CSVESSYNEQFF. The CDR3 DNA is TGCAGCGTAGAAAGCTCCTACAATGAGCAGTTCTTC.

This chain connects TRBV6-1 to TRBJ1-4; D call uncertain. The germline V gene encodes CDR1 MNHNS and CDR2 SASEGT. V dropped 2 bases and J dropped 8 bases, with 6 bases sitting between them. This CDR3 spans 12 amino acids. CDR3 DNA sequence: TGTGCCAGCAGTGAAAGAAGGGAAAAACTGTTTTTT. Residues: CASSERREKLFF.

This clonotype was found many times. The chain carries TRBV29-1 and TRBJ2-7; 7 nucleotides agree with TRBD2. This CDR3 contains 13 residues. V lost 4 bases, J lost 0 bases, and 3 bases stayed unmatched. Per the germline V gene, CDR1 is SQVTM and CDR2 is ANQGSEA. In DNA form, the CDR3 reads TGCAGCGTTGCTAGCGGAGACTCCTACGAGCAGTACTTC. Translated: CSVASGDSYEQYF.

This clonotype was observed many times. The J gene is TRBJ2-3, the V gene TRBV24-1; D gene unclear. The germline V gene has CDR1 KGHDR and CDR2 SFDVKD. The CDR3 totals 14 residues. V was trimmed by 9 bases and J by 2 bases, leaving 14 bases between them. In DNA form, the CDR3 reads TGTGCCACCTCCACTACCAGAGACACAGATACGCAGTATTTT. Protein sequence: CATSTTRDTDTQYF.

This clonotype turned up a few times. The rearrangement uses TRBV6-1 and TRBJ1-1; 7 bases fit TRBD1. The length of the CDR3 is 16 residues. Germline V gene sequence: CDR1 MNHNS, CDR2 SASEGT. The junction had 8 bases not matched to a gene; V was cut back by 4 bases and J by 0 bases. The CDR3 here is CASSVMTGPVNTEAFF. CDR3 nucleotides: TGTGCCAGCAGTGTCATGACAGGGCCGGTGAACACTGAAGCTTTCTTT.

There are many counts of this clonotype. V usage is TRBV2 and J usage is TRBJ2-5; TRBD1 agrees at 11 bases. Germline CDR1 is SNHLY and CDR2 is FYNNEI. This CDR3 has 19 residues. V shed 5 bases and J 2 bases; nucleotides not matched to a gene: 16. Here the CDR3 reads CASSSGTGGMLRLQETQYF. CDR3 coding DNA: TGTGCCAGCAGTTCCGGGACAGGGGGGATGTTGCGCCTTCAAGAGACCCAGTACTTC.

CDR3 nucleotides: TGCAGTGCAAACTTAGAGAACAATGAGCAGTTCTTC. Its translation is CSANLENNEQFF. The chain has TRBV20-1 and TRBJ2-1, with D unclear. Germline CDR1 is DFQATT and CDR2 is SNEGSKA (reference sequence). Trimming took 6 bases from V and 5 from J, leaving 11 bases between them. The CDR3 has 12 amino acids.

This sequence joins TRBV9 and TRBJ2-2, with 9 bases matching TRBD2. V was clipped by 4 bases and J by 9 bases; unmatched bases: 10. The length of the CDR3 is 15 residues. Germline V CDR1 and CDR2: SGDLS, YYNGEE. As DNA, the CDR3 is TGTGCCAGCAGCAAGACTAGCGGCCCGACGCGGGAGCTGTTTTTT. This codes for CASSKTSGPTRELFF.

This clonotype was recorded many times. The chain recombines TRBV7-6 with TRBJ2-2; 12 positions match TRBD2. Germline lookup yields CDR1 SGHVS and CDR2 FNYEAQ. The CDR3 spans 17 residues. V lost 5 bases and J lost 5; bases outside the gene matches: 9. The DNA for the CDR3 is TGTGCCAGCAGCCTCACGACTAGCGGGAGTGGAACCGGGGAGCTGTTTTTT. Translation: CASSLTTSGSGTGELFF.

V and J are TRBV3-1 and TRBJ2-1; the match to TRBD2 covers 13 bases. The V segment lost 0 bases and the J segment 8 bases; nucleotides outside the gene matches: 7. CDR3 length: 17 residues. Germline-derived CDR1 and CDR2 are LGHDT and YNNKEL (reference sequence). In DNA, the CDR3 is TGTGCCAGCAGCCAAGATGGACTAGCGGGAGACTCCGATGAGCAGTTCTTC. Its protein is CASSQDGLAGDSDEQFF.